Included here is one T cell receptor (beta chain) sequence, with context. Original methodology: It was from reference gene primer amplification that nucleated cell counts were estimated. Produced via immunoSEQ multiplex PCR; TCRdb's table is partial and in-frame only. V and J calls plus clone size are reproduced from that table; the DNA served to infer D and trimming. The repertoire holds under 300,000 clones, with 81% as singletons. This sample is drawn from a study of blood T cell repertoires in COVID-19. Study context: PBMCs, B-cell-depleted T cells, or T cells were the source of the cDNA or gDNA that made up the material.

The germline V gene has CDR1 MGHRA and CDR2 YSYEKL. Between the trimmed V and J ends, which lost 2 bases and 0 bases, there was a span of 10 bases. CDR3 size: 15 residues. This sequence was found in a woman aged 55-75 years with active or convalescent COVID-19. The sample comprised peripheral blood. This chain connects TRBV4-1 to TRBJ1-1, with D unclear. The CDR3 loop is CASSQFAEMNTEAFF. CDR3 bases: TGCGCCAGCAGCCAATTTGCAGAAATGAACACTGAAGCTTTCTTT.